Below are 13 T cell receptor beta chains sequenced from a single sample in a study of cytomegalovirus exposure and HLA in healthy donors. The PCR was carried out with 60 Vbeta primers and 13 Jbeta primers. Sequencing used immunoSEQ multiplex PCR; TCRdb keeps in-frame clones, though not all of them. The table has about 240,000 clones, approximately 82% seen once. The specimen was PBMCs. The receptors were gathered from a woman aged 55-70 years in good health and CMV-seropositive.

The chain recombines TRBV19 with TRBJ2-7, with a tentative D call TRBD1 (6 bases). V was shortened by 5 bases and J by 2 bases, with 16 bases between the two germline ends. This CDR3 is built from 15 residues. Looked up from germline, CDR1 is LNHDA and CDR2 is SQIVND (reference sequence). The CDR3 here is CASSPLGAAAYEQYF. As DNA, the CDR3 is TGTGCCAGTAGTCCGTTGGGGGCAGCGGCCTACGAGCAGTACTTC.

The chain recombines TRBV28 with TRBJ2-2, with 9 bases matching TRBD1. Losses at the gene ends were 6 bases for V and 3 bases for J; bases not matched to a gene: 5. The CDR3 loop spans 15 amino acids. The germline gives CDR1 MDHEN, CDR2 SYDVKM. The CDR3 region is CASSPGTGHTGELFF. The CDR3 nucleotides read TGTGCCAGCAGCCCCGGGACAGGGCACACCGGGGAGCTGTTTTTT.

The chain is built from TRBV27 and TRBJ1-4; TRBD1 might be the D (5 bases). V lost 3 bases and J lost 8, with 16 bases in between. Germline-derived CDR1 and CDR2 are MNHEY and SMNVEV (reference sequence). The CDR3 loop spans 15 amino acids. The CDR3 loop reads CASSLKGVASEKLFF. The CDR3 coding sequence is TGTGCCAGCAGTTTGAAAGGGGTGGCGAGCGAAAAACTGTTTTTT.

The chain is built from TRBV5-1 and TRBJ2-1, with 10 bases lining up with TRBD2. V was pared by 4 bases and J by 2 bases, with 3 bases of the junction left unmatched. This CDR3 has 15 residues. Per germline, CDR1 SGHRS and CDR2 YFSETQ. The CDR3 DNA follows: TGCGCCAGCAGCCCCGGGACTAGCGCCTACAATGAGCAGTTCTTC. It translates to CASSPGTSAYNEQFF. The whole variable domain, remainder taken from reference TRBV5-1 and TRBJ2-1, is KAGVTQTPRYLIKTRGQQVTLSCSPISGHRSVSWYQQTPGQGLQFLFEYFSETQRNKGNFPGRFSGRQFSNSRSEMNVSTLELGDSALYLCASSPGTSAYNEQFFGPGTRLTVL.

In DNA form, the CDR3 reads TGCGCCAGCAGCTTGGGGCGGGGGGACCAAGAGACCCAGTACTTC. This encodes CASSLGRGDQETQYF. The V call is TRBV5-1, the J call TRBJ2-5, with TRBD2 identical over 8 bases. Germline CDR1 reads SGHRS; CDR2 reads YFSETQ. V lost 0 bases, J lost 0 bases, and 1 base stayed unmatched. CDR3 length: 15 amino acids. The variable domain in full, completed from reference TRBV5-1 and TRBJ2-5, reads KAGVTQTPRYLIKTRGQQVTLSCSPISGHRSVSWYQQTPGQGLQFLFEYFSETQRNKGNFPGRFSGRQFSNSRSEMNVSTLELGDSALYLCASSLGRGDQETQYFGPGTRLLVL.

This chain connects TRBV5-1 to TRBJ1-1, with 8 bases fitting TRBD1. Germline values: CDR1 SGHRS, CDR2 YFSETQ. With 5 bases clipped from V and 5 bases from J, the junction kept 5 bases outside the gene matches. CDR3 length: 13 residues. The DNA of the CDR3 is TGCGCCAGCAGTCCGACAGGGGAGACTGAAGCTTTCTTT. Its translation: CASSPTGETEAFF.

The chain carries TRBV15 and TRBJ2-1; 7 bases align to TRBD1. V was pared by 0 bases and J by 2 bases, with 4 bases of the junction left unmatched. The CDR3 spans 16 residues. Germline CDR1 LNHNV, CDR2 YYDKDF (reference sequence). The CDR3 bases are TGTGCCACCAGCAGAGATCACAGGGGCGCCTACAATGAGCAGTTCTTC. Its protein product is CATSRDHRGAYNEQFF.

This clone is a singleton in its sample. V is TRBV19 and J is TRBJ1-1; tentatively, D is TRBD1 (5 bases). V was clipped by 3 bases and J by 4 bases, with 15 bases between them. The germline CDR1 and CDR2 sequences are LNHDA and SQIVND (reference sequence). The CDR3 runs 15 residues. The DNA for the CDR3 is TGTGCCAGTAGTATCGGGCCAGGGTTGGTCACTGAAGCTTTCTTT. Encoded protein: CASSIGPGLVTEAFF.

There are a few counts of this clone. This chain joins TRBV27 and TRBJ2-6, with D perhaps matching TRBD2 (5 bases). The germline gives CDR1 MNHEY, CDR2 SMNVEV (reference sequence). The CDR3 has 16 residues. V was pared by 5 bases and J by 0 bases, with 11 bases between. Written as DNA, the CDR3 is TGTGCCAGCAGTCCGCCACTAGGCTCTGGGGCCAACGTCCTGACTTTC. This translates into CASSPPLGSGANVLTF. The full variable domain, completed using reference TRBV27 and TRBJ2-6, is EAQVTQNPRYLITVTGKKLTVTCSQNMNHEYMSWYRQDPGLGLRQIYYSMNVEVTDKGDVPEGYKVSRKEKRNFPLILESPSPNQTSLYFCASSPPLGSGANVLTFGAGSRLTVL.

The chain joins TRBV6-5 to TRBJ1-2, with 10 bases lining up with TRBD1. Germline V gene sequence: CDR1 MNHEY, CDR2 SVGAGI. The CDR3 covers 15 residues. V was clipped by 6 bases and J by 6 bases; unmatched bases: 10. CDR3 in amino acids: CASRLTGGGKHGYTF. The CDR3 DNA sequence: TGTGCCAGCAGACTGACAGGGGGCGGGAAACATGGCTACACCTTC.

The chain employs TRBV27 and TRBJ2-1, with D possibly TRBD2 on 6 matching bases. Germline lookup yields CDR1 MNHEY and CDR2 SMNVEV (reference sequence). This CDR3 contains 14 residues. Between the trimmed V and J ends, which lost 10 bases and 6 bases, there was a span of 19 bases. CDR3 in amino acids: CATRRAGSPNEQFF. CDR3 nucleotides: TGTGCCACCAGACGCGCGGGATCCCCCAATGAGCAGTTCTTC.

The V gene is TRBV5-5, the J gene TRBJ1-1, with 10 bases identical to TRBD1. Germline V CDR1 and CDR2: SGHKS, YYEKEE (reference sequence). J was trimmed by 4 bases and V by 9 bases; bases with no gene match: 15. The CDR3 totals 16 residues. The CDR3 sequence: CATSSLGQGYITEAFF. CDR3 in DNA: TGTGCCACCTCATCCCTGGGACAGGGGTATATCACTGAAGCTTTCTTT.

With respect to this clone: One end of the junction varies from germline; a read error may be responsible. The gene calls are TRBV7-9 and TRBJ1-4; perhaps TRBD1 as D (5 bases). Germline CDR1 reads SEHNR; CDR2 reads FQNEAQ (reference sequence). The CDR3 spans 15 residues. CDR3 DNA: TGTTCCAGCAGCTTAAAAGGGACTGAGAATGAAAAACTGTTTTTT. It yields the protein CSSSLKGTENEKLFF.